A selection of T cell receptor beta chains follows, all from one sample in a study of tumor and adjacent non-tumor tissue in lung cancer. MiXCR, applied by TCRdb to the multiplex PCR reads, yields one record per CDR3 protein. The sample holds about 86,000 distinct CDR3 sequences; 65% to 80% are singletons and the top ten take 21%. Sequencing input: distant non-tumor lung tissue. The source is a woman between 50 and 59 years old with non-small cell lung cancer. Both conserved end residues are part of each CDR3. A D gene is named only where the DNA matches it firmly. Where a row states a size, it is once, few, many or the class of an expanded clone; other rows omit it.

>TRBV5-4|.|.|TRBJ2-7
CAISLEGHGRVEQYF
TGTGCCATCAGCCTGGAGGGACATGGGCGCGTCGAGCAGTACTTC
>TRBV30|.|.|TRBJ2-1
CAWGKGTSGNDHEQFF
.
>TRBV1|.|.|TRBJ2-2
CTSSPSGRISPGSCFF
.
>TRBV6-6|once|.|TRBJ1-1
CASSWMQANTEAFF
TGTGCCAGCAGTTGGATGCAGGCGAACACCGAAGCTTTCTTT
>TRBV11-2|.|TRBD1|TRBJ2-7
CANSTGTGRTYEQYF
TGTGCCAACAGCACAGGGACAGGGCGCACCTACGAGCAATACTTC
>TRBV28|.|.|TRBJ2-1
CASYSGASYNEQFF
TGTGCCAGCTACTCCGGGGCCTCCTACAATGAGCAGTTCTTC
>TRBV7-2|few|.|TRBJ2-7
CTSSPRGKSYEQYF
TGTACCAGCAGCCCTAGGGGGAAGTCCTACGAGCAGTACTTC
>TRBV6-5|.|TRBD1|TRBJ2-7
CASRPIRTGDLYEKYF
TGTGCCAGCAGACCCATTAGGACAGGGGATTTATACGAGAAGTACTTC
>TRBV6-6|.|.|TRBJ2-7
CANGFRLRDFEQYF
TGTGCCAACGGTTTTAGGTTGCGGGACTTCGAGCAGTACTTT
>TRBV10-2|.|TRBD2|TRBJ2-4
CASGPGLAGGPVKNIRYF
TGCGCCAGCGGACCGGGACTAGCGGGAGGGCCGGTCAAAAACATTCGGTACTTC
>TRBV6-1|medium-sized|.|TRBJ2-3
CASSEGVALPTDTQYF
TGTGCCAGCAGTGAAGGAGTAGCACTCCCCACAGATACGCAGTATTTT
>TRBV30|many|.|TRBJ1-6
CAWSQNSPLHF
TGTGCCTGGAGCCAGAATTCACCCCTCCACTTT
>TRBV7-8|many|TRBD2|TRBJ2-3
CASSLEAPSGTDTQYF
TGTGCCAGCAGCTTAGAAGCGCCTAGCGGAACAGATACGCAGTATTTT
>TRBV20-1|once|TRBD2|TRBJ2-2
CSAMAGVGTGELFF
TGTAGTGCTATGGCGGGAGTGGGTACCGGGGAGCTGTTTTTT
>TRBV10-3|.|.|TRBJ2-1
CDITDPGEQFF
TGTGACATCACTGACCCGGGTGAGCAGTTCTTC
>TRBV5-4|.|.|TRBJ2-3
CASSLRDTRTDRQYF
TGTGCCAGCAGCTTGCGAGACACACGCACAGATAGGCAGTATTTT
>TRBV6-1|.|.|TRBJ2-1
CASRTGYNEQFF
TGTGCCAGCAGGACCGGTTACAATGAACAGTTCTTC
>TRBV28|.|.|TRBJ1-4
CASSSASQEGEKLLF
TGTGCCAGCAGTTCCGCGAGCCAGGAAGGGGAAAAACTGCTTTTT
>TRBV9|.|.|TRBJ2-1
CASSAILTRRGGEQFF
TGTGCCAGCAGCGCAATACTAACGAGACGCGGAGGTGAGCAGTTCTTC
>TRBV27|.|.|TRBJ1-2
CASSPMGGYGYTF
TGTGCCAGCAGCCCTATGGGGGGCTATGGCTACACCTTC
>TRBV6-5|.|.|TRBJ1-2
CASRNIIGRGSYGYTF
TGTGCCAGCAGAAACATTATAGGGCGAGGGTCCTATGGCTACACATTC
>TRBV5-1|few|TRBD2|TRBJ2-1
CASSSYTPSGPHNVQFF
TGCGCCAGCAGCTCCTACACCCCTAGCGGGCCCCACAATGTGCAGTTCTTC
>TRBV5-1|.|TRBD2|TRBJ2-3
CASSFGTSGSSTVTQYF
TGCGCCAGCAGCTTCGGGACTAGCGGGAGCTCGACAGTTACGCAGTACTTT
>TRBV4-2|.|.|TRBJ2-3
CASSPAAQQDTQYF
TGTGCCAGCAGCCCAGCGGCGCAACAGGATACGCAGTATTTT
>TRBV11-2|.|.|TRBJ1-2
CACSLEPQGIGGYTF
TGTGCCTGCAGCTTAGAACCTCAGGGAATAGGCGGCTACACCTTC
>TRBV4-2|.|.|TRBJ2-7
CASSHAVEAVPHEQYF
TGTGCCAGCAGCCATGCAGTGGAGGCTGTCCCCCACGAGCAGTACTTC
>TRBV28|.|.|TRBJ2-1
CASSLWIERNEQFF
TGTGCCAGCAGTTTATGGATTGAAAGGAATGAGCAGTTCTTC
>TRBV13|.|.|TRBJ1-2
CASSLSGDCGYTF
TGTGCCAGCAGCCTGTCAGGGGACTGTGGCTACACCTTC